This T cell receptor (beta chain) emerged from a study of T cells after yellow fever vaccination. Study-level background: Preparing low-cell-number fractions relied on SMART-Seq v4 Ultra Low Input.

TCRdb re-called the 5' RACE reads with MiXCR, one entry per CDR3 protein. The table shows under 600,000 distinct CDR3 sequences, with roughly 13% occurring only once. Study results and limitations: On re-exposure, the response was weaker but peaked faster, at day 5 versus 15. Once the booster was given, most primary-vaccination clones reappeared, at around 95% for CD4 and more than 85% for CD8. Across the CD4 and CD8 compartments, a small share of clonotypes was present in both.

This clonotype has more than one count but fewer than ten. What it binds is unknown. Germline V gene lookup returns CDR1 SGHNT and CDR2 YYREEE (reference sequence). V lost 0 bases, J lost 0 bases, and 12 bases lay in between. The CDR3 consists of 16 residues. This specimen consisted of PBMCs, obtained on the day of the yellow fever booster vaccination. This TCR was sampled from a man aged 30 to 39 who received the YFV17D yellow fever vaccine. This chain connects TRBV5-4 to TRBJ1-1; TRBD1 might be the D (5 bases). CDR3 in amino acids: CASSLDRGLMNTEAFF. The CDR3 bases are TGTGCCAGCAGCTTGGATAGGGGCCTCATGAACACTGAAGCTTTCTTT.